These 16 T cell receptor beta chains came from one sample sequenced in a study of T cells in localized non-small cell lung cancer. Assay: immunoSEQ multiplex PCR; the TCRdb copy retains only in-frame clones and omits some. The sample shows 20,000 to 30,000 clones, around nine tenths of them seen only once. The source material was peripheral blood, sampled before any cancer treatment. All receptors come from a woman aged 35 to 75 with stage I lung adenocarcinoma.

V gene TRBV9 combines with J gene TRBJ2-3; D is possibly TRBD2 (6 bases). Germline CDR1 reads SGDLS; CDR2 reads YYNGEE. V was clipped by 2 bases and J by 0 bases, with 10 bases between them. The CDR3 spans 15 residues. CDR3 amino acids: CASSVNGRSTDTQYF. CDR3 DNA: TGTGCCAGCAGCGTTAACGGGAGAAGCACAGATACGCAGTATTTT.

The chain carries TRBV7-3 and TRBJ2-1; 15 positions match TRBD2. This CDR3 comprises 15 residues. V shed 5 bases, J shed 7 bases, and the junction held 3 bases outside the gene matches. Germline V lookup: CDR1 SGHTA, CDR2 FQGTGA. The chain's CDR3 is CASSAGTSGRNEQFF. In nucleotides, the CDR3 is TGTGCCAGCAGCGCCGGGACTAGCGGGAGGAATGAGCAGTTCTTC.

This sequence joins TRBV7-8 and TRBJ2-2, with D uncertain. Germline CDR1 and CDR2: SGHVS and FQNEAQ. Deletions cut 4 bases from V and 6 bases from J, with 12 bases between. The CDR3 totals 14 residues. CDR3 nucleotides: TGTGCCAGCAGCTCACACCCATCGTCCGGGGAGCTGTTTTTT. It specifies CASSSHPSSGELFF.

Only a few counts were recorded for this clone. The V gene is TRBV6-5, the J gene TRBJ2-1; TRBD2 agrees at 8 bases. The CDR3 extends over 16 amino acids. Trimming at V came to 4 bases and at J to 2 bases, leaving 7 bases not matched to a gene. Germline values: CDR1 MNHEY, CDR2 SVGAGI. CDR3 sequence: CASSWQAGGAYNEQFF. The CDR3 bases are TGTGCCAGCAGTTGGCAGGCGGGGGGAGCCTACAATGAGCAGTTCTTC.

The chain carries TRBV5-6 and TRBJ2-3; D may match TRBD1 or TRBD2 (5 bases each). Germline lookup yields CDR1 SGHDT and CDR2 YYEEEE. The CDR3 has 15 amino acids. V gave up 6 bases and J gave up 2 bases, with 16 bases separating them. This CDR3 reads CASTRGPSSTDTQYF. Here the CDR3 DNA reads TGTGCCAGCACCCGGGGCCCATCCTCCACAGATACGCAGTATTTT. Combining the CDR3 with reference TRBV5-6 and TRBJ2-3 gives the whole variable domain DAGVTQSPTHLIKTRGQQVTLRCSPKSGHDTVSWYQQALGQGPQFIFQYYEEEERQRGNFPDRFSGHQFPNYSSELNVNALLLGDSALYLCASTRGPSSTDTQYFGPGTRLTVL.

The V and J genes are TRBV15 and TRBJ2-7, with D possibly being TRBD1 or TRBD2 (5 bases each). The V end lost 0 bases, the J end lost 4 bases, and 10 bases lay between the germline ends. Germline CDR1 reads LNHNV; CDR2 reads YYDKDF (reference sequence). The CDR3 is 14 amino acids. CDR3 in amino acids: CATSRDPGSYEQYF. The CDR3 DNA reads TGTGCCACCAGCAGAGATCCAGGGAGTTACGAGCAGTACTTC.

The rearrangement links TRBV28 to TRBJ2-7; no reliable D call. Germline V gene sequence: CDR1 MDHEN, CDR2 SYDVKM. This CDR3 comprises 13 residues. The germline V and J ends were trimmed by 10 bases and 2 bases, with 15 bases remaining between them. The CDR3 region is CATITLDPYEQYF. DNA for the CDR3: TGTGCCACAATAACCCTGGACCCCTACGAGCAGTACTTC.

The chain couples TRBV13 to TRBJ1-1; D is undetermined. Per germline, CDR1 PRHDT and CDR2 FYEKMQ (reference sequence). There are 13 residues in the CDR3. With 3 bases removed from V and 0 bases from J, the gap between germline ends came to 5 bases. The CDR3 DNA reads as TGTGCCAGCAGCTTGGTAATGAACACTGAAGCTTTCTTT. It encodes CASSLVMNTEAFF.

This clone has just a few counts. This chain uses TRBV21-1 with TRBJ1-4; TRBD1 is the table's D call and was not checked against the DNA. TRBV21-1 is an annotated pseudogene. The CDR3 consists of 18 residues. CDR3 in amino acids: CASTLRWDRVYAGEKLFF. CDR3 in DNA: TGTGCCAGCACCCTACGTTGGGACAGGGTGTATGCTGGTGAAAAACTGTTTTTT.

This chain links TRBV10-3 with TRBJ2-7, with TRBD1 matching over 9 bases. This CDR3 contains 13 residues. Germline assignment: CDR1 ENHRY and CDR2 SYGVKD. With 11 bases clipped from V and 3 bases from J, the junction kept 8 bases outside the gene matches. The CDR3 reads CAVTPGQGYEQYF. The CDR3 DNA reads TGTGCCGTGACGCCGGGACAGGGCTACGAGCAGTACTTC.

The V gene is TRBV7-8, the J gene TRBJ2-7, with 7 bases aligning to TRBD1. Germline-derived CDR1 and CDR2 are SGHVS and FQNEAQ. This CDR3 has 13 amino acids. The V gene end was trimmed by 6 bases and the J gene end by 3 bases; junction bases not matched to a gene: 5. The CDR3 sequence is CASSGRGRYEQYF. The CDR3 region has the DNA TGTGCCAGCAGTGGAAGGGGGCGCTACGAGCAGTACTTC.

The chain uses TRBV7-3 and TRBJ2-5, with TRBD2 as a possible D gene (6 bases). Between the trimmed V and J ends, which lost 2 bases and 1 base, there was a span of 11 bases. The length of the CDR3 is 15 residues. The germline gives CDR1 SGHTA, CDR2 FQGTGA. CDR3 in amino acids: CASSLGAGLQETQYF. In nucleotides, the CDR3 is TGTGCCAGCAGCTTAGGAGCGGGCCTCCAAGAGACCCAGTACTTC.

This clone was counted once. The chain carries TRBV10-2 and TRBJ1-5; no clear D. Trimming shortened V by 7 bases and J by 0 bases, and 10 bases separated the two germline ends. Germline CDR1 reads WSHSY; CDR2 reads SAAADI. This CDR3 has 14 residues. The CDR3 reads CASKRVGSNQPQHF. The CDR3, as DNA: TGCGCCAGCAAGAGGGTGGGTAGCAATCAGCCCCAGCATTTT.

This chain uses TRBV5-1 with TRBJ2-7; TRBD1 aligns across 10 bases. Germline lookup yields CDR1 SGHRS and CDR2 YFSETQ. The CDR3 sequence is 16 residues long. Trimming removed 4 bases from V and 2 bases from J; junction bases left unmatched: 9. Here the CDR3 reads CASSPTGGTGAYEQYF. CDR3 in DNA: TGCGCCAGCAGCCCTACGGGGGGGACAGGGGCCTACGAGCAGTACTTC.

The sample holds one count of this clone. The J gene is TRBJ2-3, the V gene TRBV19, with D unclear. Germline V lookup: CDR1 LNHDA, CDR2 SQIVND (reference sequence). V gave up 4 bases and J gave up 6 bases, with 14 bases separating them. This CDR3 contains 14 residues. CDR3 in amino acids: CASSTLVAPDTQYF. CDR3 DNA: TGTGCCAGTAGTACCCTCGTAGCTCCTGATACGCAGTATTTT.

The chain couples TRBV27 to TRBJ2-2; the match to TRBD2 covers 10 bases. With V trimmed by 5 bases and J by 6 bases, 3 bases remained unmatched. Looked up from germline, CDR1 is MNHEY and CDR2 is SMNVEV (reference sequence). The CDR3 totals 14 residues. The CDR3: CASSQTSGSGELFF. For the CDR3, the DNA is TGTGCCAGCAGTCAGACTAGCGGGTCCGGGGAGCTGTTTTTT.